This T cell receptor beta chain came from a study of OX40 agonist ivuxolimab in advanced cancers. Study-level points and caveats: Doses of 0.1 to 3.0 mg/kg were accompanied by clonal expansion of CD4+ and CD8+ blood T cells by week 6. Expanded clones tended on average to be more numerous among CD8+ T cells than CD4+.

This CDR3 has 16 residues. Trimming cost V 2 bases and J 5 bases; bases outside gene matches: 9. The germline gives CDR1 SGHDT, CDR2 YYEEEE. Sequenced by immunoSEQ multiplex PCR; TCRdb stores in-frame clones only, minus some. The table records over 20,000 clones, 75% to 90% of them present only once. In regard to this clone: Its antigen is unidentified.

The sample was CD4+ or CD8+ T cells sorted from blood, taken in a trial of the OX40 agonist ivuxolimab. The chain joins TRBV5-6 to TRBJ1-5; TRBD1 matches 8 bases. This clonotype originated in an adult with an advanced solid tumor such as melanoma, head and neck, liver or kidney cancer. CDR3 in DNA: TGTGCCAGCAGCTTCGGACAGGGAGGTTCCCATCAGCCCCAGCATTTT. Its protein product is CASSFGQGGSHQPQHF. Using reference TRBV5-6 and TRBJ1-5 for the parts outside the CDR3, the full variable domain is DAGVTQSPTHLIKTRGQQVTLRCSPKSGHDTVSWYQQALGQGPQFIFQYYEEEERQRGNFPDRFSGHQFPNYSSELNVNALLLGDSALYLCASSFGQGGSHQPQHFGDGTRLSIL.